Shown below are 13 T cell receptor beta chains from a single sample sequenced in a study of T cell repertoires in cytomegalovirus infection. Their target antigens are unknown. TCRdb recomputed calls from the reads with MiXCR, one row per CDR3 protein. The sample has hundreds of thousands of distinct CDR3 sequences, roughly 33% seen once. Sequences were derived from cultured PBMCs, sampled from culture after CMV antigen stimulation. Receptor source: a human donor in good health (CMV status not recorded). Some clones in this sample may be carry-over from other donors' samples.

J is TRBJ1-5 and V is TRBV30; D may be TRBD1 (5 bases). This CDR3 has 13 amino acids. Trimming removed 0 bases at V and 7 bases at J, with 10 bases between. Germline V gene sequence: CDR1 GTSNPN, CDR2 SVGIG (reference sequence). In DNA form, the CDR3 reads TGTGCCTGGAGTGTAGTGGGGGAACAGCCCCAGCATTTT. Translated, it gives CAWSVVGEQPQHF.

Of note for this clonotype: Relative to the germline gene, one junction end is altered; a read error may explain this. J is TRBJ1-5 and V is TRBV19; D possibly corresponds to TRBD1 (5 bases). CDR3 length: 19 amino acids. CDR1 LNHDA and CDR2 SQIVND come from the germline V gene (reference sequence). CDR3 in amino acids: CASSINRDPRRSSDQPQHF. The CDR3, as DNA: TGTGCCAGTAGTATAAACCGGGACCCGCGGAGGTCTAGCGATCAGCCCCAGCATTTT.

The chain combines TRBV7-9 with TRBJ2-7; D is possibly TRBD2 (6 bases). Trimming left V 6 bases short and J 3 bases short, with 15 bases between. This CDR3 is 14 amino acids long. Germline V gene sequence: CDR1 SEHNR, CDR2 FQNEAQ (reference sequence). DNA for the CDR3: TGTGCCAGCAGGCGGGGAGACAAAAACTACGAGCAGTACTTC. Its protein is CASRRGDKNYEQYF.

This clonotype was recorded many times. This chain links TRBV7-2 with TRBJ2-2; D might be TRBD1 or TRBD2, each matching 5 bases. Germline-derived CDR1 and CDR2 are SGHTA and FQGNSA. Deletions cut 3 bases from V and 6 bases from J, with 14 bases between. The CDR3 extends over 15 amino acids. The CDR3 bases are TGTGCCAGCAGCTTCACGGGAAGGGGAGCCGGGGAGCTGTTTTTT. The encoded protein is CASSFTGRGAGELFF. Supplemented by reference TRBV7-2 and TRBJ2-2, the full variable domain reads GAGVSQSPSNKVTEKGKDVELRCDPISGHTALYWYRQSLGQGLEFLIYFQGNSAPDKSGLPSDRFSAERTGGSVSTLTIQRTQQEDSAVYLCASSFTGRGAGELFFGEGSRLTVL.

This clonotype has more than one count but fewer than ten. The chain is built from TRBV7-2 and TRBJ2-7; 9 bases fit TRBD2. Germline V lookup: CDR1 SGHTA, CDR2 FQGNSA. The CDR3 is made up of 18 amino acids. With 1 base clipped from V and 2 bases from J, the junction kept 12 bases outside the gene matches. DNA for the CDR3: TGTGCCAGCAGCTTAGTGCGGCTAGCGGGATGGCGCGCCTACGAGCAGTACTTC. Residues: CASSLVRLAGWRAYEQYF.

This chain links TRBV7-2 with TRBJ2-3; D is perhaps TRBD1 or TRBD2 (5 bases each). Trimming removed 6 bases at V and 0 bases at J, with 13 bases between. The CDR3 consists of 15 residues. Germline V gene sequence: CDR1 SGHTA, CDR2 FQGNSA. The CDR3 DNA reads TGTGCCAGCAGTCGGGACGGATCTAGCACAGATACGCAGTATTTT. Protein product: CASSRDGSSTDTQYF.

The chain is built from TRBV12-3 or TRBV12-4 and TRBJ2-1, with 8 bases that match TRBD2. The CDR3 has 13 residues. J gave up 9 bases and V 5 bases, and 6 bases lay outside the gene matches. The CDR3 sequence: CASSLGTSREQFF. The CDR3, as DNA: TGTGCCAGCAGTCTTGGGACTAGTCGTGAGCAGTTCTTC.

This rearrangement joins TRBV28 to TRBJ1-1; 10 bases fit TRBD1. The germline V gene encodes CDR1 MDHEN and CDR2 SYDVKM. Trimming at V came to 4 bases and at J to 4 bases, leaving 6 bases not matched to a gene. This CDR3 has 15 amino acids. Written as DNA, the CDR3 is TGTGCCAGCAGTTCGGGGACAGGGGTTGGCACTGAAGCTTTCTTT. Translation gives CASSSGTGVGTEAFF. The complete variable domain, with remaining parts taken from reference TRBV28 and TRBJ1-1, reads DVKVTQSSRYLVKRTGEKVFLECVQDMDHENMFWYRQDPGLGLRLIYFSYDVKMKEKGDIPEGYSVSREKKERFSLILESASTNQTSMYLCASSSGTGVGTEAFFGQGTRLTVV.

The rearrangement uses TRBV7-4 and TRBJ2-5; TRBD1 matches 8 bases. Germline lookup yields CDR1 SGHVT and CDR2 SQSDAQ. The CDR3 is 14 residues long. The V gene end was trimmed by 3 bases and the J gene end by 5 bases; junction bases not matched to a gene: 5. The CDR3: CASSFSGGWETQYF. In nucleotides, the CDR3 is TGTGCCAGCAGCTTTTCAGGGGGCTGGGAGACCCAGTACTTC.

This clonotype was picked up a small number of times. The chain employs TRBV6-1 and TRBJ1-1; 8 nucleotides align to TRBD1. CDR1 is MNHNS and CDR2 is SASEGT in the germline V gene. The J segment lost 5 bases and the V segment lost 8 bases, leaving 4 bases of the junction unmatched. The CDR3 is 12 residues long. This CDR3 reads CASQGARTEAFF. The CDR3 bases are TGTGCCAGCCAGGGGGCCCGAACTGAAGCTTTCTTT.

This clonotype was counted between two and nine times. The chain uses TRBV18 and TRBJ2-3; 7 bases fit TRBD1. V shed 3 bases, J shed 2 bases, and the junction held 11 bases outside the gene matches. The CDR3 covers 17 residues. The germline gives CDR1 KGHSH, CDR2 LQKENI. CDR3 sequence (DNA): TGTGCCAGCTCACCGCCGACAGGGTTTAGACACACAGATACGCAGTATTTT. Translating it yields CASSPPTGFRHTDTQYF.

The rearrangement links TRBV6-1 to TRBJ1-4; D is unresolved. The germline V gene has CDR1 MNHNS and CDR2 SASEGT. The CDR3 sequence is 14 residues long. Trimming removed 8 bases at V and 5 bases at J, with 15 bases between. The CDR3 loop is CASSNPSGNEKLFF. CDR3 sequence (DNA): TGTGCCAGCTCGAACCCCAGTGGGAATGAAAAACTGTTTTTT.

V gene TRBV28 combines with J gene TRBJ2-1, with 7 positions matching TRBD2. The germline V gene has CDR1 MDHEN and CDR2 SYDVKM. The V segment lost 5 bases and the J segment 4 bases; nucleotides outside the gene matches: 5. CDR3 length: 14 amino acids. The CDR3 DNA is TGTGCCAGCAGTACCTGGGGGGGGTACAATGAGCAGTTCTTC. Translating gives CASSTWGGYNEQFF.